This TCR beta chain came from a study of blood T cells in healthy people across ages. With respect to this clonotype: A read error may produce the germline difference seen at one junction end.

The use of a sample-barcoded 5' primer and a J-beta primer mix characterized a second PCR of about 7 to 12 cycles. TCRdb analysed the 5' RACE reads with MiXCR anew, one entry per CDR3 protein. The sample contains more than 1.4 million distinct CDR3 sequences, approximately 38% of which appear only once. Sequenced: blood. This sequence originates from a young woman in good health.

The CDR3 region has the DNA TGTGCCAGTAGCTTAGTTGCGGGAATCGGGACAGATACGCAGTATTTT. Translation gives CASSLVAGIGTDTQYF. The chain carries TRBV11-2 and TRBJ2-3; D may be TRBD2 (6 bases). The CDR3 is made up of 16 amino acids. Germline CDR1 and CDR2: SGHAT and FQNNGV. Drawing the rest from reference TRBV11-2 and TRBJ2-3, the complete variable domain is EAGVAQSPRYKIIEKRQSVAFWCNPISGHATLYWYQQILGQGPKLLIQFQNNGVVDDSQLPKDRFSAERLKGVDSTLKIQPAKLEDSAVYLCASSLVAGIGTDTQYFGPGTRLTVL.